These T cell receptor beta chains were read from a single sample in a study of blood T cell repertoires in COVID-19. The table came from immunoSEQ multiplex PCR; TCRdb's copy has only in-frame clones and leaves some out. The profile covers some 210,000 clones, with about 90% appearing a single time and 0.65% to 0.85% taken by the ten largest. The sample consisted of peripheral blood. The receptors originated from a man aged 60 to 75 with COVID-19, enrolled during active disease. The CDR3 runs from the conserved cysteine through the conserved F or W. A D gene is named only where the DNA matches it firmly. Not every row has a clone size; where given, it reads once, few, many or a size class.

cdr3_nt: TGTGCCAGCAGCTCTCCGGGACTAGCGGGAGGGCTGAGGAATGAGCAGTTCTTC; cdr3_aa: CASSSPGLAGGLRNEQFF; clone_size: once; j_call: TRBJ2-1; v_call: TRBV7-2; d_call: TRBD2
cdr3_nt: TGCGCCAGCAGCCCCGGGACTAGCAGCTACAATGAGCAGTTCTTC; cdr3_aa: CASSPGTSSYNEQFF; clone_size: NA; j_call: TRBJ2-1; v_call: TRBV5-1; d_call: TRBD2
cdr3_nt: TGTGCCAGCAGCCGGGGACACCTTGCCGGCAATGAGCAGTTCTTC; cdr3_aa: CASSRGHLAGNEQFF; clone_size: NA; j_call: TRBJ2-1; v_call: TRBV11-2; d_call: NA
cdr3_nt: TGTGCCATGGGCACTCCTAGCACAGATACGCAGTATTTT; cdr3_aa: CAMGTPSTDTQYF; clone_size: NA; j_call: TRBJ2-3; v_call: TRBV28; d_call: NA
cdr3_nt: TGTGCCAGCAGCCCTGGTCTGCGGGAGCCCTACGAGCAGTACTTC; cdr3_aa: CASSPGLREPYEQYF; clone_size: NA; j_call: TRBJ2-7; v_call: TRBV5-8; d_call: TRBD2
cdr3_nt: TGCGCCAGCAGCTTGCCGGCGGGAGTGGGCACAGATACGCAGTATTTT; cdr3_aa: CASSLPAGVGTDTQYF; clone_size: NA; j_call: TRBJ2-3; v_call: TRBV5-1; d_call: TRBD2
cdr3_nt: TGTGCCAGCAGCCACCGGGACAGCGCTTATGGCTACACCTTC; cdr3_aa: CASSHRDSAYGYTF; clone_size: NA; j_call: TRBJ1-2; v_call: TRBV5-6; d_call: TRBD1
cdr3_nt: TGCGCCAGCGGGGGGGCGGGCACAGATACGCAGTATTTT; cdr3_aa: CASGGAGTDTQYF; clone_size: NA; j_call: TRBJ2-3; v_call: TRBV5-1; d_call: NA
cdr3_nt: TGTGCCAGTAGTGTCCCCGAGGGAGCGCGTGGGGCCGGGGAGCTGTTTTTT; cdr3_aa: CASSVPEGARGAGELFF; clone_size: NA; j_call: TRBJ2-2; v_call: TRBV19; d_call: NA
cdr3_nt: TGTGCCAGCAGTTCCTATGGGACTAGCGGGAGAACGCAGTATTTT; cdr3_aa: CASSSYGTSGRTQYF; clone_size: NA; j_call: TRBJ2-3; v_call: TRBV27; d_call: TRBD2
cdr3_nt: TGTGCCAGAAGCTGGGACAGGGGGCGAAATCAGCCCCAGCATTTT; cdr3_aa: CARSWDRGRNQPQHF; clone_size: NA; j_call: TRBJ1-5; v_call: TRBV5-3; d_call: TRBD1
cdr3_nt: TGCAGCGTGGAGAAGGACAGGGGGACCTACTATGGCTACACCTTC; cdr3_aa: CSVEKDRGTYYGYTF; clone_size: NA; j_call: TRBJ1-2; v_call: TRBV29-1; d_call: TRBD1
cdr3_nt: TGTGCCAGCAGCTTATCACTAGCGGGAGGGGCCGGGGAGCTGTTTTTT; cdr3_aa: CASSLSLAGGAGELFF; clone_size: NA; j_call: TRBJ2-2; v_call: TRBV7-8; d_call: TRBD2
cdr3_nt: TGTGCCAGCAGTTATTCAGGGGGCACGGTTGTTTCACCCCTCCACTTT; cdr3_aa: CASSYSGGTVVSPLHF; clone_size: NA; j_call: TRBJ1-6; v_call: TRBV6-6; d_call: TRBD1
cdr3_nt: TGTGCCAGCACCGTACGGGGGGGAACCTACGAGCAGTACTTC; cdr3_aa: CASTVRGGTYEQYF; clone_size: NA; j_call: TRBJ2-7; v_call: TRBV28; d_call: TRBD2
cdr3_nt: TGTGCCACCAGTGAGGGTTGGACAGGGGAAGAAGGGAAACTGTTTTTT; cdr3_aa: CATSEGWTGEEGKLFF; clone_size: NA; j_call: TRBJ1-4; v_call: TRBV24-1; d_call: TRBD1
cdr3_nt: TGTGCCAGCAGCGTAGGGATCGGAGCGGGGGACACAGATACGCAGTATTTT; cdr3_aa: CASSVGIGAGDTDTQYF; clone_size: NA; j_call: TRBJ2-3; v_call: TRBV9; d_call: TRBD2
cdr3_nt: TGTGCCAGCAGCGGGACAGGTAGCACAGATACGCAGTATTTT; cdr3_aa: CASSGTGSTDTQYF; clone_size: NA; j_call: TRBJ2-3; v_call: TRBV7-9; d_call: TRBD1
cdr3_nt: TGTGCCAGTAGTATAGGGGGCCGGGTGAACACTGAAGCTTTCTTT; cdr3_aa: CASSIGGRVNTEAFF; clone_size: NA; j_call: TRBJ1-1; v_call: TRBV19; d_call: NA
cdr3_nt: TGTGCCAGCAGCTATACAGGGAACTTCTATCGCTACACCTTC; cdr3_aa: CASSYTGNFYRYTF; clone_size: NA; j_call: TRBJ1-2; v_call: TRBV5-8; d_call: NA
cdr3_nt: TGTGCCAGCAGTTACTCCCCAACCTACAATGAGCAGTTCTTC; cdr3_aa: CASSYSPTYNEQFF; clone_size: few; j_call: TRBJ2-1; v_call: TRBV6-5; d_call: NA
cdr3_nt: TGTGCCAGCAGGGGACAGGGGGCCGGGGAGCTGTTTTTT; cdr3_aa: CASRGQGAGELFF; clone_size: NA; j_call: TRBJ2-2; v_call: TRBV2; d_call: TRBD1
cdr3_nt: TGCAGCGTTGACAAGGGACACCTGATCACAGATACGCAGTATTTT; cdr3_aa: CSVDKGHLITDTQYF; clone_size: NA; j_call: TRBJ2-3; v_call: TRBV29-1; d_call: NA
cdr3_nt: TGTGCCAGCAGCTTAGGTGACACATACAATCAGCCCCAGCATTTT; cdr3_aa: CASSLGDTYNQPQHF; clone_size: NA; j_call: TRBJ1-5; v_call: TRBV7-2; d_call: NA